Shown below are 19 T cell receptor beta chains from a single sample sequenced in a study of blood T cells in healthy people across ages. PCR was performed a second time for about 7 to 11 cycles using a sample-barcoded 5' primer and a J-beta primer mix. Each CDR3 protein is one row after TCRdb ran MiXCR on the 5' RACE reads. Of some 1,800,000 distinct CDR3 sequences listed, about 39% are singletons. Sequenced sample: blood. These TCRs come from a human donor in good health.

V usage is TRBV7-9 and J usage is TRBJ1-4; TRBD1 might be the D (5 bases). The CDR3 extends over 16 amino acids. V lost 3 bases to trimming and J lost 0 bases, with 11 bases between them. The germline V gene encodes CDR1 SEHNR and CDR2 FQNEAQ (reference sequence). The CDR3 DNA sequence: TGTGCCAGCAGCTTCGACAGACTTGCAACTAATGAAAAACTGTTTTTT. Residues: CASSFDRLATNEKLFF. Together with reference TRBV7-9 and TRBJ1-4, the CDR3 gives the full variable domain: DTGVSQNPRHKITKRGQNVTFRCDPISEHNRLYWYRQTLGQGPEFLTYFQNEAQLEKSRLLSDRFSAERPKGSFSTLEIQRTEQGDSAMYLCASSFDRLATNEKLFFGSGTQLSVL.

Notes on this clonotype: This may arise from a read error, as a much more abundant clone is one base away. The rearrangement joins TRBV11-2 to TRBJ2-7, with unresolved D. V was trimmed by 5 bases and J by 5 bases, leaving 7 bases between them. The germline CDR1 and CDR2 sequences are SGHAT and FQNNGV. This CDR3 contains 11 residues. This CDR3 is CASSPVHEQYF. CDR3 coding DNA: TGTGCCAGCAGCCCGGTCCACGAGCAGTACTTC.

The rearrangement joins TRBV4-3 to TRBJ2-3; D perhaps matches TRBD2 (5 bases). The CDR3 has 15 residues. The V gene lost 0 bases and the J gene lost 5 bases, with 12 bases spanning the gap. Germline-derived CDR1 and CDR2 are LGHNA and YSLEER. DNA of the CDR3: TGCGCCAGCAGCCAAGATAACCGTCGGGAAGATACGCAGTATTTT. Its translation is CASSQDNRREDTQYF.

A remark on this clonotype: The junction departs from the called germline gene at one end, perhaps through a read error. The CDR3 coding sequence is TGCGTCAGCAGTCCGAGGACAGGAAGCTCCTACGAGCAGTACTTC. Translating gives CVSSPRTGSSYEQYF. The chain recombines TRBV5-1 with TRBJ2-7; 7 bases are a match to TRBD1. Germline V lookup: CDR1 SGHRS, CDR2 YFSETQ. CDR3 length: 15 amino acids.

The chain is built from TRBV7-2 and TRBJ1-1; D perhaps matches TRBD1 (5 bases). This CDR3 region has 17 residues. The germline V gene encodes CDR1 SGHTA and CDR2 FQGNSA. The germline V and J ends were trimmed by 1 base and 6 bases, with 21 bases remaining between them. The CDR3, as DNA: TGTGCCAGCAGCTTAGATGGAAGTTTGGGGGGTGACCCTGAAGCTTTCTTT. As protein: CASSLDGSLGGDPEAFF.

The CDR3, as DNA: TGTGCCAGCAGCGTCGGGGTGAGGGCTTCAGGCTACACCTTC. Translation: CASSVGVRASGYTF. This chain uses TRBV11-2 with TRBJ1-2; no clear D. Germline lookup yields CDR1 SGHAT and CDR2 FQNNGV. The CDR3 totals 14 residues. Deletions cut 5 bases from V and 8 bases from J, with 18 bases between.

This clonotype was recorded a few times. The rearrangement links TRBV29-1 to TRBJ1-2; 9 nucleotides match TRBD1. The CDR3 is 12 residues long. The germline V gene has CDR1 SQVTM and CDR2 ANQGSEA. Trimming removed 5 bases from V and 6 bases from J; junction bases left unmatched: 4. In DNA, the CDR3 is TGCAGCGTTTCGACAGGGGGAGATGGCTACACCTTC. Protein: CSVSTGGDGYTF.

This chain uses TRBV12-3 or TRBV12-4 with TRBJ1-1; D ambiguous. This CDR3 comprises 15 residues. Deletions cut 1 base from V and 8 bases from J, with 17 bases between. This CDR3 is CASSLEIFGIAEAFF. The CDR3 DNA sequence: TGTGCCAGCAGTTTAGAGATTTTTGGGATCGCCGAAGCTTTCTTT.

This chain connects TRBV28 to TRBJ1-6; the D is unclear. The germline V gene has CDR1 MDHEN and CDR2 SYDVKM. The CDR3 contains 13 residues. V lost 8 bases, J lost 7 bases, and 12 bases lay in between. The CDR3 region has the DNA TGTGCCAGCGTAAGGGTACTCAATTCACCCCTCCACTTT. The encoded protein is CASVRVLNSPLHF.

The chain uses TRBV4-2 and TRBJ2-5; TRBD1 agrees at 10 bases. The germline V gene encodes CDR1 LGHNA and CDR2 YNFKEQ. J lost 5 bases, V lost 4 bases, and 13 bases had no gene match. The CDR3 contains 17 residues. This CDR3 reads CASSRTTRQGAEETQYF. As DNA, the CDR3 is TGTGCCAGCAGCCGCACCACCCGACAGGGGGCGGAGGAGACCCAGTACTTC.

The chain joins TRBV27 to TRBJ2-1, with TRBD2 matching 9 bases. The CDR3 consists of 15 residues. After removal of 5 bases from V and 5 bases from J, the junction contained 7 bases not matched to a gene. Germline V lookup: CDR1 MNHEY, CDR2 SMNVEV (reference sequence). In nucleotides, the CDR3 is TGTGCCAGCAGTATTCTAGCGGGGAGGCACAATGAGCAGTTCTTC. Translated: CASSILAGRHNEQFF.

This CDR3 is CSAREPGTGGNYEQYF. The CDR3 coding sequence is TGCAGTGCTAGAGAACCCGGGACAGGGGGGAACTACGAGCAGTACTTC. This rearrangement joins TRBV20-1 to TRBJ2-7; 11 nucleotides line up with TRBD1. Germline V gene lookup returns CDR1 DFQATT and CDR2 SNEGSKA (reference sequence). The CDR3 is 16 residues long. Trimming removed 0 bases from V and 3 bases from J; junction bases left unmatched: 7.

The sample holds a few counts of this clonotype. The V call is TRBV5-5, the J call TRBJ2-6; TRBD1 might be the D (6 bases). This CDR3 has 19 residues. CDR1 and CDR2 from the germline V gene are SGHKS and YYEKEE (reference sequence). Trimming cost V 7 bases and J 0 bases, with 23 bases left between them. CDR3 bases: TGTGCCAGCTCCGGACAGCATACTACAATATTCTCTGGGGCCAACGTCCTGACTTTC. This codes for CASSGQHTTIFSGANVLTF.

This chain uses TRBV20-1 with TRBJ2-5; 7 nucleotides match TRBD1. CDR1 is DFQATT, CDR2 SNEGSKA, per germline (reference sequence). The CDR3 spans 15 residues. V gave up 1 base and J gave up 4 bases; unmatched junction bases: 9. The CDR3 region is CSARGAGGRAETQYF. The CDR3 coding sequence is TGCAGTGCTAGAGGGGCAGGGGGACGGGCAGAGACCCAGTACTTC.

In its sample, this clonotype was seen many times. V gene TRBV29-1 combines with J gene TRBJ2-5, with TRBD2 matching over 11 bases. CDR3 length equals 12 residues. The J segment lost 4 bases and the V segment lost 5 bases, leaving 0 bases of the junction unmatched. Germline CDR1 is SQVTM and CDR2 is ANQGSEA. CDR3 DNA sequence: TGCAGCGTTACTAGCGGGGGAGAGACCCAGTACTTC. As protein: CSVTSGGETQYF.

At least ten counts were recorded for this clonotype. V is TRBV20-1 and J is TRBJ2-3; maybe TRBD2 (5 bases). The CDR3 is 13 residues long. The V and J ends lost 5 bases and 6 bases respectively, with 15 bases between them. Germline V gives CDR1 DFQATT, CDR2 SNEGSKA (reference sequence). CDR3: CSALLGVGDTQYF. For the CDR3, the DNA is TGCAGTGCTCTACTCGGGGTCGGGGATACGCAGTATTTT.

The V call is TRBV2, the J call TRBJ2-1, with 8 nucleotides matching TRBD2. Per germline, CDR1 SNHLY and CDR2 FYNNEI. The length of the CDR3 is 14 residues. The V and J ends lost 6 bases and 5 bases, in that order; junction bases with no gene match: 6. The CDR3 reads CASRQRGRDNEQFF. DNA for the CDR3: TGTGCCAGCAGGCAGCGGGGGAGGGACAATGAGCAGTTCTTC.

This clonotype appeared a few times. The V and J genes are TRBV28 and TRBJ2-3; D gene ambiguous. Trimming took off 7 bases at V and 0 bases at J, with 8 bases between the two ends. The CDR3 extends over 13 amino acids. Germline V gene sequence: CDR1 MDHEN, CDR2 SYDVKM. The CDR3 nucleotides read TGTGCCAGCATGAAGTGGAGCACAGATACGCAGTATTTT. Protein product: CASMKWSTDTQYF.

The CDR3 region is CASSLWRGENTEAFF. CDR3 in DNA: TGTGCCAGCAGCTTATGGCGGGGAGAGAACACTGAAGCTTTCTTT. The rearrangement joins TRBV7-8 to TRBJ1-1; no definite D call. The V and J ends lost 2 bases and 1 base respectively, with 11 bases between them. This CDR3 is built from 15 residues. Looked up from germline, CDR1 is SGHVS and CDR2 is FQNEAQ.